The 14 T cell receptor beta chains below were found in one sample sequenced in a study of T cells after yellow fever vaccination. TCRdb ran MiXCR on the 5' RACE reads and lists one entry per CDR3 protein. The sample has more than 65,000 distinct CDR3 sequences, 4.5% to 7.5% seen once. Sequenced material: CD4+ T cells sorted from PBMCs, taken around 14 days after the first yellow fever vaccination. The receptors come from a man aged 18 to 35 who received the YFV17D yellow fever vaccine.

Many counts were recorded for this clonotype. The CDR3 end shows no conserved phenylalanine or tryptophan, and so a read error is likely. Because the CDR3's place on the DNA is in doubt, the DNA is left out and the CDR3 is given as listed by TCRdb. The chain employs TRBV7-9 and TRBJ1-1; no DNA check was done on the table's D call, TRBD1. CDR1 and CDR2 (germline): SEHNR, FQNEAQ (reference sequence). The CDR3 has 15 amino acids, counting both end residues. The chain's CDR3 is CASSLDGSRSPALTC.

There are many counts of this clonotype. The chain links TRBV10-3 to TRBJ1-1; the D is unclear. The V gene's germline CDR1 is ENHRY and CDR2 SYGVKD. CDR3 size: 13 residues. V was cut by 7 bases and J by 1 base, with 10 bases left in between. The CDR3 sequence: CAITYTANTEAFF. As DNA, the CDR3 is TGTGCCATCACCTATACGGCGAACACTGAAGCTTTCTTT.

The rearrangement uses TRBV28 and TRBJ2-3, with 7 bases that match TRBD2. The CDR3 loop spans 14 amino acids. The junction had 11 bases not matched to a gene; V was cut back by 6 bases and J by 8 bases. The germline CDR1 and CDR2 sequences are MDHEN and SYDVKM. CDR3: CASRGASGGVTQYF. The CDR3 nucleotides are TGTGCCAGCAGGGGAGCCTCGGGGGGAGTTACGCAGTATTTT.

The J gene is TRBJ1-2, the V gene TRBV9, with 7 bases matching TRBD1. V shed 0 bases and J 3 bases; nucleotides not matched to a gene: 5. From germline, CDR1 is SGDLS and CDR2 YYNGEE. This CDR3 contains 15 residues. In nucleotides, the CDR3 is TGTGCCAGCAGCGTAGAAGTCAGGGGGGACTATGGCTACACCTTC. Its translation is CASSVEVRGDYGYTF.

Many counts were recorded for this clonotype. The chain carries TRBV7-6 and TRBJ2-2; 8 positions agree with TRBD2. The junction had 4 bases not matched to a gene; V was cut back by 4 bases and J by 3 bases. Germline V gives CDR1 SGHVS, CDR2 FNYEAQ. The CDR3 sequence is 15 residues long. The CDR3 sequence is CASSSGGGYTGELFF. The CDR3 DNA reads TGTGCCAGCAGCTCCGGCGGGGGGTACACCGGGGAGCTGTTTTTT.

Worth noting for this clonotype: Just one base apart from a much larger clone, this may be a read error. The rearrangement links TRBV7-2 to TRBJ1-5; D is uncertain. Trimming removed 9 bases at V and 7 bases at J, with 16 bases between. CDR1 and CDR2 from the germline V gene are SGHTA and FQGNSA. The CDR3 spans 13 residues. The CDR3 DNA reads as TGTGCCAGTGGTGAGAGGGTGCAGCAGCCCCAGCATTTT. Encoded protein: CASGERVQQPQHF.

This clonotype was seen repeatedly, ten times or more. This chain uses TRBV7-8 with TRBJ2-5; D remains ambiguous. The germline gives CDR1 SGHVS, CDR2 FQNEAQ. The CDR3 consists of 12 residues. The ends were cut back, 4 bases at V and 4 bases at J, with 7 bases in the middle. DNA of the CDR3: TGTGCCAGCAGCTCGAATCGAGAGACCCAGTACTTC. It codes for CASSSNRETQYF.

This clonotype occurred many times. The rearrangement uses TRBV9 and TRBJ1-1, with 12 bases that match TRBD1. The CDR3 sequence is 14 residues long. J gave up 4 bases and V 7 bases, and 5 bases lay outside the gene matches. The germline CDR1 and CDR2 sequences are SGDLS and YYNGEE. CDR3 loop: CASGDRGLGTEAFF. The CDR3 region has the DNA TGTGCCAGCGGGGACAGGGGGCTGGGCACTGAAGCTTTCTTT.

This clonotype occurred many times. For the CDR3, the DNA is TGTGCCAGCAGCTCGAAATTGGGACTACATCCTTCGGAGACCCAGTACTTC. Protein product: CASSSKLGLHPSETQYF. The rearrangement uses TRBV7-2 and TRBJ2-5; 7 bases line up with TRBD2. The CDR3 consists of 17 residues. CDR1 is SGHTA, CDR2 FQGNSA, per germline. After removal of 4 bases from V and 5 bases from J, the junction contained 16 bases not matched to a gene.

This clonotype was found many times. The genes are TRBV18 and TRBJ2-5; 8 bases agree with TRBD1. The CDR3 is 13 residues long. In germline, CDR1 is KGHSH, CDR2 LQKENI. Trimming cost V 6 bases and J 5 bases; bases outside gene matches: 5. CDR3 sequence reads: CASSRTGLETQYF. CDR3 nucleotides: TGTGCCAGCTCGCGGACAGGGTTGGAGACCCAGTACTTC.

This clonotype was counted many times. Written as DNA, the CDR3 is TGTGCCACCAGCCTGGGACTAGCAGATTACAATGAGCAGTTCTTC. Its translation is CATSLGLADYNEQFF. The J gene is TRBJ2-1, the V gene TRBV15; TRBD2 agrees at 9 bases. V shed 5 bases and J 4 bases; nucleotides not matched to a gene: 6. This CDR3 spans 15 amino acids. CDR1 LNHNV and CDR2 YYDKDF come from the germline V gene (reference sequence).

This clonotype was observed many times. This chain uses TRBV12-3 or TRBV12-4 with TRBJ2-7; D is undetermined. The CDR3 spans 14 residues. V lost 2 bases and J 0 bases, leaving 8 bases between the germline ends. The CDR3 coding sequence is TGTGCCAGCAGTTTAAGGGCAGACTCCTACGAGCAGTACGTC. Translation: CASSLRADSYEQYV.

At least ten counts were recorded for this clonotype. The chain joins TRBV20-1 to TRBJ2-1; D gene uncertain. V was clipped by 0 bases and J by 7 bases, with 1 base between them. This CDR3 comprises 10 residues. Germline V lookup: CDR1 DFQATT, CDR2 SNEGSKA (reference sequence). The CDR3: CSARENEQFF. CDR3 bases: TGCAGTGCTAGAGAAAATGAGCAGTTCTTC.

This clonotype was picked up many times. This chain connects TRBV20-1 to TRBJ1-2; the D is unclear. This CDR3 has 15 amino acids. V lost 0 bases and J lost 5, with 16 bases in between. Germline loops: CDR1 DFQATT, CDR2 SNEGSKA (reference sequence). In nucleotides, the CDR3 is TGCAGTGCTAGAGATTACGGCAGAGCCATATATGGCTACACCTTC. Protein product: CSARDYGRAIYGYTF.